This is a list of T cell receptor beta chains from one sample in a study of OX40 agonist ivuxolimab in advanced cancers. TCRdb's table, derived via immunoSEQ multiplex PCR, lists solely in-frame clones and lacks some. The sample carries 65,000 to 95,000 clones, roughly four fifths recorded once. The sequencing here drew on CD4+ or CD8+ T cells sorted from blood, taken in a trial of the OX40 agonist ivuxolimab. These receptors were obtained from an adult with an advanced solid tumor such as melanoma, head and neck, liver or kidney cancer. Both conserved end residues are trimmed from each CDR3. The size field is filled for only some rows; it gives once, few, many or a size class.

ASSEKSYEQY	.	TRBV2	TRBJ2-7
ASKKRTADFNYGYT	few	TRBV28	TRBJ1-2
ASSWDGSYNSPLH	.	TRBV5-1	TRBJ1-6
ASSAGTKTYEQY	.	TRBV6-5	TRBJ2-7
ASSFWQGNEKLF	few	TRBV5-6	TRBJ1-4
ASRTGTGVYSPLH	.	TRBV28	TRBJ1-6
SVDRTSLEQF	once	TRBV29-1	TRBJ2-1
ASSSQGLAGELF	.	TRBV5-1	TRBJ2-2
ASSQGLAGGNEQF	.	TRBV4-1	TRBJ2-1
ASSVLAGGRETQY	.	TRBV9	TRBJ2-5
ASSLTGTSESYEQY	once	TRBV27	TRBJ2-7
ASREQNNYGYT	.	TRBV27	TRBJ1-2
ASSSGQGNQPQH	.	TRBV18	TRBJ1-5
ASSTGTTGNTIY	.	TRBV6-5	TRBJ1-3
ASSLRGGGAADTQY	.	TRBV4-1	TRBJ2-3
ASSTYRGSQAYEQY	.	TRBV7-2	TRBJ2-7
ASSQDMALGGGRRQETQY	.	TRBV4-1	TRBJ2-5
ASSVTTDSTNEKLF	.	TRBV9	TRBJ1-4
ASSSLPFGSSGNTIY	.	TRBV7-7	TRBJ1-3
ASSPRPQGNNEQF	.	TRBV27	TRBJ2-1
ASSLDEGAIYGYT	.	TRBV7-2	TRBJ1-2
AWSVPVGQGAQPQH	.	TRBV30	TRBJ1-5
ASSSRHRLF	.	TRBV28	TRBJ1-4
ASSFQLSREQY	.	TRBV11-2	TRBJ2-7
ASSLSPLVDTQY	few	TRBV28	TRBJ2-3
ASSFPGTGGTGTYGYT	.	TRBV7-2	TRBJ1-2
AWSLRRLQETQY	.	TRBV30	TRBJ2-5
ASGVSHEQY	few	TRBV18	TRBJ2-7
ASSLIGTGLSGNTIY	once	TRBV7-2	TRBJ1-3
ASSNWDRGQSPLH	.	TRBV21-1	TRBJ1-6
ASSPQTLQGNTEAF	once	TRBV18	TRBJ1-1
ASSPLGQANDNYGYT	.	TRBV18	TRBJ1-2
ASSQGLRADGNTIY	.	TRBV4-2	TRBJ1-3
ASSPATAYNEQF	.	TRBV5-6	TRBJ2-1
ASSYSGQGDYGYT	once	TRBV6-5	TRBJ1-2
ATRYSDRGEQY	once	TRBV10-3	TRBJ2-7
ASTSRGSSYNEQF	.	TRBV5-8	TRBJ2-1
AISASGENQPQH	few	TRBV10-3	TRBJ1-5
ASSRGRETQY	.	TRBV11-1	TRBJ2-5
AWSPGPASGNTIY	.	TRBV30	TRBJ1-3
ASSLRQTYEQY	.	TRBV11-2	.
ASSLASRAATQETQY	.	TRBV7-2	TRBJ2-5
ASSLFTGMNTEAF	.	TRBV5-6	TRBJ1-1
ASSFTGDSSYEQY	.	TRBV5-1	TRBJ2-7
ASSAGGLAGGPDTQY	.	TRBV9	TRBJ2-3
ASRSGGPSTDTQY	.	TRBV6-5	TRBJ2-3
ASSKSFSGNTIY	.	TRBV19	TRBJ1-3
ASSWGDLNTEAF	once	TRBV5-1	TRBJ1-1
ASSSTGAYEQY	.	TRBV2	TRBJ2-7
ASSYSSGRADEQF	.	TRBV6-5	TRBJ2-1
ASSLDYIANTGELF	.	TRBV7-2	TRBJ2-2
ASSLYFAGGTYEQY	.	TRBV5-5	TRBJ2-7